Below, one T cell receptor beta chain is given with its context. Its target is unknown. Samples underwent the assay at deep level. Replicate PCRs from sorted subsets contained about 0.2 ug DNA, which is 29,000 or so T cell genomes. Assay used: immunoSEQ multiplex PCR; TCRdb lists only in-frame clones, some missing. In the table there are millions of clones, more than 80% of which are singletons. This sample was taken from a study of shared clonotypes between healthy human individuals. General study findings and limits: It was only blood that was sampled, and tissue repertoires likely differ.

This clonotype originated in a man in his late teens or twenties in good health. Material for sequencing was naive CD4+ T cells sorted from blood. The subset here: CD45RA+ positively selected.

CDR3 DNA: TGTGCCAGCAGTTTGGCCGGGACAGGGGGCTACGAGCAGTACTTC. Protein sequence: CASSLAGTGGYEQYF. The chain couples TRBV27 to TRBJ2-7, with 11 bases matching TRBD1. V was pared by 3 bases and J by 3 bases, with 4 bases of the junction left unmatched. The germline gives CDR1 MNHEY, CDR2 SMNVEV (reference sequence). The CDR3 contains 15 residues.